One and the same sample provided the 8 T cell receptor beta chains below, sequenced in a study of identical twins. TCRdb fed the 5' RACE reads into MiXCR, producing one record per CDR3 protein. In the table there are 350,000 to 450,000 distinct CDR3 sequences, approximately 17% of which are singletons. Input material: naive T cells sorted from blood. The origin of the receptors is a man aged 50-59 years in good health.

The gene calls are TRBV9 and TRBJ2-2; 7 bases align to TRBD2. Trimming removed 2 bases from V and 3 bases from J; junction bases left unmatched: 4. The CDR3 is made up of 15 amino acids. Looked up from germline, CDR1 is SGDLS and CDR2 is YYNGEE. The CDR3 here is CASSVRGSDTGELFF. The CDR3 DNA sequence: TGTGCCAGCAGCGTGCGCGGGAGCGACACCGGGGAGCTGTTTTTT.

This rearrangement joins TRBV2 to TRBJ1-1; D may be TRBD1 (6 bases). Trimming took off 1 base at V and 6 bases at J, with 12 bases between the two ends. This CDR3 contains 14 residues. Per the germline V gene, CDR1 is SNHLY and CDR2 is FYNNEI. CDR3 loop: CASSEVRGGAEAFF. The DNA for the CDR3 is TGTGCCAGCAGTGAAGTCAGGGGAGGGGCTGAAGCTTTCTTT.

The sample holds a few counts of this clonotype. This chain connects TRBV9 to TRBJ1-5; D is possibly TRBD1 (6 bases). Per the germline V gene, CDR1 is SGDLS and CDR2 is YYNGEE. V was clipped by 4 bases and J by 0 bases, with 11 bases between them. This CDR3 comprises 15 residues. The CDR3 DNA reads TGTGCCAGCAGCCTCAAGGGGGATAGCAATCAGCCCCAGCATTTT. Its translation: CASSLKGDSNQPQHF.

Regarding this clonotype: A junction boundary mismatches the germline segment, possibly from a read error. The chain joins TRBV3-1 to TRBJ2-7; TRBD1 matches 10 bases. The CDR3 sequence is 13 residues long. Germline assignment: CDR1 LGHDT and CDR2 YNNKEL (reference sequence). CDR3 in amino acids: CASSMGQGHERYF. The CDR3, as DNA: TGTGCCAGCAGTATGGGACAGGGGCACGAGCGGTACTTC.

The genes are TRBV7-9 and TRBJ2-1; D is perhaps TRBD1 or TRBD2 (5 bases each). Germline V gene data show CDR1 as SEHNR and CDR2 as FQNEAQ (reference sequence). V was clipped by 2 bases and J by 9 bases, with 20 bases between them. This CDR3 comprises 16 residues. In DNA form, the CDR3 reads TGTGCCAGCAGCTTACGGGGCAGGGAGACCTGGGGTGAGCAGTTCTTC. This translates into CASSLRGRETWGEQFF.

Only a few counts were recorded for this clonotype. The chain joins TRBV2 to TRBJ2-1; D call uncertain. This CDR3 is 15 amino acids long. CDR1 SNHLY and CDR2 FYNNEI come from the germline V gene. V was cut by 8 bases and J by 7 bases, with 21 bases left in between. The CDR3 sequence: CASEEQIGMGNEQFF. The DNA of the CDR3 is TGTGCCAGCGAAGAACAGATCGGAATGGGGAATGAGCAGTTCTTC.

This clonotype was detected ten times or more. CDR3 nucleotides: TGTGCCAGCAGCCCAACTGACAGGGGGACCTCCTACGAGCAGTACTTC. Translated, it gives CASSPTDRGTSYEQYF. J is TRBJ2-7 and V is TRBV5-6; 9 positions agree with TRBD1. Germline-derived CDR1 and CDR2 are SGHDT and YYEEEE. J gave up 0 bases and V 4 bases, and 8 bases lay outside the gene matches. The CDR3 is 16 residues long.

In its sample, this clonotype was seen many times. The rearrangement links TRBV7-2 to TRBJ2-7; D perhaps matches TRBD2 (7 bases). From germline, CDR1 is SGHTA and CDR2 FQGNSA. The CDR3 covers 14 residues. The V end was cut by 2 bases, the J end by 8 bases, with 16 bases between. The CDR3 here is CASSLSGGGGKQYF. CDR3 in DNA: TGTGCCAGCAGCTTAAGCGGAGGGGGGGGAAAGCAGTACTTC. Complete variable domain (other parts from reference TRBV7-2 and TRBJ2-7): GAGVSQSPSNKVTEKGKDVELRCDPISGHTALYWYRQSLGQGLEFLIYFQGNSAPDKSGLPSDRFSAERTGGSVSTLTIQRTQQEDSAVYLCASSLSGGGGKQYFGPGTRLTVT.